This is a list of T cell receptor beta chains from one sample in a study of blood T cell repertoires in COVID-19. Profiling relied on immunoSEQ multiplex PCR, and the TCRdb table lists in-frame clones only, not all of them. The sample lists approximately 330,000 clones; more than 75% were seen once. The sample consisted of peripheral blood. These receptors were obtained from a woman between 45 and 60 years old with active or convalescent COVID-19. CDR3s include the opening cysteine and the closing phenylalanine or tryptophan. The D gene is left open where the match is weak. Some rows have no size entry. The others give once, few or many, or a class for an expanded clone.

15,.,TRBV30,.,TRBJ1-2,CAWKLGRQASYGYTF,TGTGCCTGGAAGTTGGGGCGACAGGCAAGCTATGGCTACACCTTC
12,.,TRBV5-4,.,TRBJ2-2,CASRINTGELFF,TGTGCCAGCAGAATAAACACCGGGGAGCTGTTTTTT
14,once,TRBV6-2/TRBV6-3,.,TRBJ2-7,CASSSMTETYEQYF,TGTGCCAGCAGCAGTATGACAGAGACCTACGAGCAGTACTTC
16,few,TRBV14,TRBD1,TRBJ2-5,CASSQRGQGAVETQYF,TGTGCCAGCAGCCAGAGAGGACAGGGGGCGGTGGAGACCCAGTACTTC
15,.,TRBV7-2,.,TRBJ1-6,CASSLLGRDGSPLHF,TGTGCCAGCAGCTTATTAGGCAGGGATGGTTCACCCCTCCACTTT
21,.,TRBV19,TRBD2,TRBJ2-2,CASSIEGTSGRSTTRAGELFF,TGTGCCAGTAGTATAGAGGGGACTAGCGGGAGAAGCACCACACGTGCCGGGGAGCTGTTTTTT
13,.,TRBV4-1,.,TRBJ1-2,CASSQERGYGYTF,TGCGCCAGCAGCCAAGAAAGGGGGTATGGCTACACCTTC
14,.,TRBV11-2,.,TRBJ1-6,CASSFGGRNSPLHF,TGTGCCAGCAGCTTCGGGGGGAGGAATTCACCCCTCCACTTT
16,.,TRBV19,TRBD2,TRBJ2-1,CASSIVAGVDRNEQFF,TGTGCCAGTAGTATAGTCGCGGGAGTCGATCGCAATGAGCAGTTCTTC
16,.,TRBV5-4,.,TRBJ2-1,CASSLGFGSSYNEQFF,TGTGCCAGCAGCTTGGGGTTCGGTAGCTCCTACAATGAGCAGTTCTTC
14,.,TRBV19,.,TRBJ1-4,CASYGGPPNEKLFF,TGTGCCAGTTACGGGGGGCCGCCTAATGAAAAACTGTTTTTT
13,.,TRBV7-9,TRBD1,TRBJ1-2,CASSSTGVFGYTF,TGTGCCAGCAGTTCAACAGGGGTATTCGGCTACACCTTC
14,.,TRBV28,.,TRBJ1-1,CASSSGQRQSEAFF,TGTGCCAGCAGTTCAGGACAGAGGCAATCTGAAGCTTTCTTT
19,.,TRBV7-9,.,TRBJ1-1,CASSLAEPGIALTYTEAFF,TGTGCCAGCAGCTTAGCCGAGCCAGGGATAGCTTTGACTTATACTGAAGCTTTCTTT
15,.,TRBV7-2,.,TRBJ2-1,CASSLLRGVYNEQFF,TGTGCCAGCAGCTTACTCAGGGGGGTCTACAATGAGCAGTTCTTC
14,.,TRBV3-1/TRBV3-2,TRBD1,TRBJ1-4,CASSQTGGNEKLFF,TGTGCCAGCAGTCAGACAGGGGGCAACGAAAAACTGTTTTTT
14,.,TRBV7-2,.,TRBJ1-1,CASSPSGADTEAFF,TGTGCCAGCAGCCCAAGTGGCGCGGACACTGAAGCTTTCTTT
15,.,TRBV6-2/TRBV6-3,TRBD2,TRBJ2-1,CASSPGTISYNEQFF,TGTGCCAGCAGCCCCGGGACTATCTCCTACAATGAGCAGTTCTTC
14,.,TRBV9,.,TRBJ1-3,CASSVGGTGNTIYF,TGTGCCAGCAGCGTAGGAGGTACGGGAAACACCATATATTTT
16,few,TRBV18,TRBD1,TRBJ1-2,CASSLDSGTGSGGYTF,TGTGCCAGCTCACTAGATTCCGGGACAGGATCCGGCGGCTACACCTTC
17,.,TRBV2,.,TRBJ2-5,CASSEALPPLYQETQYF,TGTGCCAGCAGTGAAGCGCTCCCTCCACTGTACCAAGAGACCCAGTACTTC
13,once,TRBV29-1,TRBD1,TRBJ1-1,CSGRQGGDTEAFF,TGCAGCGGTAGACAGGGGGGGGACACTGAAGCTTTCTTT
16,.,TRBV27,.,TRBJ1-5,CASSLSGTPFNQPQHF,TGTGCCAGCAGTTTATCCGGGACACCCTTCAATCAGCCCCAGCATTTT
13,.,TRBV19,.,TRBJ1-1,CASSEDKNTEAFF,TGTGCCAGTAGTGAGGACAAGAACACTGAAGCTTTCTTT
15,.,TRBV5-4,TRBD1,TRBJ2-7,CASSMRQGILYEQYF,TGTGCCAGCAGTATGAGACAGGGCATACTCTACGAGCAGTACTTC
15,.,TRBV9,.,TRBJ1-2,CASSVAPEPNYGYTF,TGTGCCAGCAGCGTAGCCCCAGAACCCAACTATGGCTACACCTTC
11,.,TRBV28,.,TRBJ1-1,CASSLWPEAFF,TGTGCCAGCAGTTTGTGGCCTGAAGCTTTCTTT
13,few,TRBV2,.,TRBJ2-7,CASSSSGFGEQYF,TGTGCCAGCAGCTCCTCAGGGTTCGGGGAGCAGTACTTC
16,.,TRBV9,TRBD2,TRBJ2-3,CASSYGERGGADTQYF,TGTGCCAGCAGCTATGGGGAGCGGGGGGGCGCAGATACGCAGTATTTT
14,.,TRBV7-3,TRBD1,TRBJ2-1,CASSSGTGWDEQFF,TGTGCCAGCAGCTCCGGGACAGGGTGGGATGAGCAGTTCTTC
15,.,TRBV15,TRBD1,TRBJ1-5,CATSRDLGQNQPQHF,TGTGCCACCAGCAGAGATCTGGGACAGAATCAGCCCCAGCATTTT
15,.,TRBV28,TRBD1,TRBJ1-2,CATKQGTALVYGYTF,TGTGCCACCAAGCAGGGGACAGCCCTCGTCTATGGCTACACCTTC
18,.,TRBV11-2,TRBD1,TRBJ1-4,CASSLSTPTGAVNEKLFF,TGTGCCAGCAGCTTAAGTACCCCGACAGGGGCCGTTAATGAAAAACTGTTTTTT
14,.,TRBV6-5,.,TRBJ1-1,CASGRTLQGTEAFF,TGTGCCAGCGGTCGGACTCTCCAAGGGACTGAAGCTTTCTTT
14,.,TRBV7-2,.,TRBJ2-7,CASSLATDTYEQYF,TGTGCCAGCAGCTTAGCTACGGACACCTACGAGCAGTACTTC
17,.,TRBV18,TRBD1,TRBJ1-1,CASSPLSGQGGNTEAFF,TGTGCCAGCTCACCACTATCGGGACAGGGGGGAAACACTGAAGCTTTCTTT
15,.,TRBV4-3,TRBD1,TRBJ1-1,CASSKGQGLGTEAFF,TGCGCCAGCAGCAAAGGACAGGGGCTGGGCACTGAAGCTTTCTTT
15,.,TRBV28,TRBD1,TRBJ2-1,CASRNTGGSYNEQFF,TGTGCCAGCAGAAATACAGGGGGCTCCTACAATGAGCAGTTCTTC
12,.,TRBV7-3,.,TRBJ2-1,CASSFFGGEQFF,TGTGCCAGCAGCTTTTTCGGGGGTGAGCAGTTCTTC
13,.,TRBV29-1,.,TRBJ1-5,CSVGGGSNQPQHF,TGCAGCGTTGGGGGGGGGAGCAATCAGCCCCAGCATTTT
14,.,TRBV5-4,.,TRBJ1-2,CASSLARGNYGYTF,TGTGCCAGCAGCTTGGCAAGGGGAAACTATGGCTACACCTTC
17,.,TRBV13,TRBD1,TRBJ2-2,CASSSLGQGTNTGELFF,TGTGCCAGCAGCTCCTTAGGACAGGGGACGAACACCGGGGAGCTGTTTTTT
11,once,TRBV5-5,.,TRBJ1-2,CASSLGGGYTF,TGTGCCAGCAGCTTGGGGGGCGGCTACACCTTC
15,.,TRBV9,.,TRBJ1-4,CASSVATGKDEKLFF,TGTGCCAGCAGCGTAGCCACAGGGAAGGATGAAAAACTGTTTTTT
15,.,TRBV9,TRBD1,TRBJ1-1,CASSRLEGANTEAFF,TGTGCCAGCAGCCGGTTAGAGGGGGCTAACACTGAAGCTTTCTTT
15,.,TRBV29-1,TRBD2,TRBJ2-5,CSAPLAGGAQETQYF,TGCAGCGCCCCCCTAGCGGGGGGTGCACAAGAGACCCAGTACTTC
15,.,TRBV5-4,TRBD2,TRBJ2-1,CASSTPSGGYNEQFF,TGTGCCAGCAGCACCCCTAGCGGGGGTTACAATGAGCAGTTCTTC
14,.,TRBV5-1,.,TRBJ2-1,CASSLQQVSNEQFF,TGCGCCAGCAGCTTGCAGCAGGTGTCCAATGAGCAGTTCTTC
15,.,TRBV28,.,TRBJ1-6,CASSLGQGYRSPLHF,TGTGCCAGCAGTTTAGGGCAAGGCTACCGTTCACCCCTCCACTTT
14,.,TRBV5-6,TRBD1,TRBJ1-6,CASRMGTGGGPLHF,TGTGCCAGCAGAATGGGGACAGGGGGAGGACCCCTCCACTTT